This T cell receptor beta chain derives from a study of cytomegalovirus exposure and HLA in healthy donors (dated by TCRdb to about 2017). The study in broad terms: In an earlier analysis of approximately 500 of the donors, approximately 260 Gb of sequence data and some 120 million unique TCR beta sequences from about 180 million T cells were reported. An early release covering more than 500 HLA-typed donors comprised around 300 gigabases of sequencing data and around 80 million unique TCR sequences. Of the roughly 400 genotyped donors, over 80% were placed in the genetic ancestry cluster associated with self-reported Caucasian donors. The study aimed to test whether cataloging public T cell receptors could reveal signatures of past pathogen exposure. Using immunosequencing, the study profiled T cell repertoires from 500 to 800 subjects and related those repertoires to cytomegalovirus serostatus. Along with the approximately 670-subject first cohort, a separate validation cohort of over a hundred different subjects was used. High-throughput TCR immunosequencing, statistical association of individual TCRs with disease status, and machine learning were combined to predict cytomegalovirus infection status. In a later analysis, previously published TCR beta repertoires from roughly 710 donors were re-analyzed and high-resolution HLA genotyping was added so that TCR occurrence patterns could be studied. The later analysis used no new phenotypic data to find candidate immune exposures, relying instead on TCR beta sequences and their occurrence across donors. To decide whether each TCR beta V gene segment behaved as functional or pseudogenic, an earlier analysis of some 600 of the donors relied on high-throughput TCR beta sequencing. Donor age, sex, ethnicity and CMV serostatus were collected together with the repertoire data. In a later genetic analysis, genome-wide SNP genotypes for about 65% of the roughly 700 donors were used, and that subset was treated as a discovery cohort. Every repertoire in the discovery cohort had been generated on one and the same sequencing platform. Both class I and class II loci were covered by HLA typing, at four-digit resolution. Typing coverage differed by locus: A, B, C, DRB1 and DQB1 were typed in about 629-640 donors, DQA1 in roughly 500, DPA1 in over 600, and DPB1 in 450 to 490. Because of strong linkage in the cohort, a few DR-DQ haplotypes were treated as single units for association and clustering. On average, around 200,000 unique TCR beta nucleotide sequences were sequenced per donor among roughly 430 genotyped donors of the cohort, with around 19% of those sequences being non-productive.

Receptor libraries were prepared by the immunoSEQ multiplex PCR assay. For the multiplex PCR, a mixture combining 60 forward primers for TCR Vbeta segments and 13 reverse primers for TCR Jbeta segments was used. The CDR3 region of rearranged TCR beta genes was amplified from genomic DNA with a multiplex PCR assay. On the Illumina HiSeq System, the amplified TCR beta libraries were sequenced as 87-base-pair reads. Concerning the study's data processing: Across the 500 to 750 repertoires, a later analysis counted approximately 83 million unique TCR beta chains, 9 million to 14 million of which were shared by at least two donors. A nearest-neighbor algorithm error-corrected the raw reads and collapsed the reads into unique sequences, merging closely related sequences to remove PCR and sequencing errors. CDR3 sequences were aligned to IMGT reference sequences to assign V, D and J gene segments. For a sequence to be retained, a match of at least six nucleotides was required to both a V gene segment and a J gene segment. A rearrangement counted as productive if the CDR3 had no stop codons and remained in frame with V and J, and every other rearrangement counted as non-productive. CDR3 was defined according to IMGT convention as the region running from the second conserved V-encoded cysteine to the conserved J-encoded phenylalanine. Sequences without an unambiguous match to a single V gene segment were excluded from the earlier analysis of about 600 of the donors. An earlier analysis of approximately 590 of the donors classified V segments as functional when productive rearrangements were above 56.7% and as segregating when the standard deviation between donors was above 5%. A statistical classification framework was developed to diagnose cytomegalovirus status using the catalog of TCR beta chain sequences. A later analysis assigned V and J genes by comparing TCR nucleotide sequences with IMGT/GENE-DB human TR gene sequences. A later analysis assigned CDR3 sequences and most-parsimonious VDJ recombination scenarios with the TCRdist pipeline. In a later analysis, every TCR beta chain was defined by the combination of its CDR3 amino acid sequence and its V-gene family, and reads without a unique V-gene family were dropped. A later analysis removed several hundred highly shared, low-generation-probability nucleotide sequences to deal with suspected cross-contamination and a sequencing artifact. In a later analysis, a clonal expansion index was calculated for each public chain from normalized within-repertoire ranks of inferred template counts. A later analysis computed generation probabilities with a VDJ recombination model fitted to out-of-frame rearrangements, and checked the results against IGoR. A later analysis scored TCR-TCR, TCR-HLA and TCR-CMV co-occurrence with hypergeometric tests, applying a repertoire-size bias correction to TCR pairs. False discovery rates were estimated in a later analysis by permuting HLA or CMV assignments 20 times. In a later analysis, co-occurring TCRs were grouped using DBSCAN, with TCRdist sequence similarity added in when clustering inside HLA-allele-positive subsets. For co-occurrence clustering, repertoires with fewer than 30,000 or more than 120,000 public chains were excluded, along with several repertoires with anomalous nucleotide sharing. Not all clones reach the TCRdb copy of this immuneACCESS table, which keeps in-frame sequences only. Checked studies attribute under half of the gap to unresolved V genes and leave the rest unexplained. V and J calls and clone size follow that table, whereas D and trimming were derived from the DNA. Across this sample there are 150,000 to 200,000 clones, with around 75% seen only once. The ten largest clones represent about 11% of the sample.

What the authors observed across the whole study: In a later genetic analysis, fewer N-insertions in productive TCRs were reported among donors in an Asian-associated ancestry cluster than the roughly 700-donor mean. Because some donors lacked HLA typing at each locus, the association tests relied only on the typed subset. At a false discovery rate of 0.05, a later analysis linked approximately 18,000 TCR beta sequences to specific HLA alleles. A further reported finding was that TCR beta sequences accurately predicted the HLA-A and HLA-B alleles for most subjects in the first cohort. A later analysis reported that several top co-occurrence clusters appeared linked to parvovirus B19, influenza, CMV and Epstein-Barr virus. Immune exposure information for the cohort was limited to CMV serostatus. A total of 150 or so TCR beta chains were listed by the study as associated with cytomegalovirus. The classifier was reported to diagnose cytomegalovirus status with high specificity and sensitivity in both the original cohort and the validation cohort. The cohort was sequenced for TCR beta chains only, and without alpha or paired-chain data the features that could be detected were limited. The 87-base-pair reads could not distinguish some IMGT-functional V segments, including TRBV6-2 and TRBV6-3, so those segments were excluded. Presence/absence analyses assumed roughly uniform sequencing depth across donors, an assumption that may not hold. A few of the identified cytomegalovirus-associated TCR beta chains were confirmed in vitro to be specific for cytomegalovirus antigens. According to a later analysis, most CMV-associated TCR beta chains appeared to be HLA-restricted, and the HLA associations seemed to be driven largely by CMV exposure. Because counts were too low, approximately 18 rarely observed V segments, including chromosome 9 orphons, were excluded from the earlier analysis of a few hundred of the donors. Across donors, most TCR sequences were observed very rarely, whereas some public TCRs were present in many individuals. In an earlier analysis of around 600 of the donors, most TCR beta V segments were observed in productive rearrangements about 90% or about 30% of the time, broadly matching IMGT annotations. A cluster of highly shared sequence variants was judged likely to be a technical artifact of the sequencing pipeline. When HLA alleles, especially DR and DQ, strongly co-occurred, attributing TCR associations to individual alleles was difficult. A later genetic analysis associated a missense DCLRE1C variant with V-gene and J-gene trimming of TCR beta chains, and an independent cohort replicated the association. The authors suggested that the approach could potentially be generalized to other disease states and immunological phenotypes. In a later analysis, HLA-associated TCR beta chains were found to be more clonally expanded and to have lower generation probabilities than equally common non-associated chains. A later analysis found that TCR association rates varied across HLA loci, with DRB1 alleles showing the most associated TCRs and HLA-C alleles the fewest. Correlated functional status among segregating V segments might be attributable to linkage disequilibrium, but an unknown experimental factor could not be ruled out.

In total, over 600 healthy bone marrow donors made up the cohort. At the time of sampling, all cohort members were nominally healthy, though unrecorded immune exposures were likely present. The donor tested CMV seropositive, placing the donor among the approximately 290 seropositive members of the cohort. A peripheral blood sample was provided by each donor, and peripheral blood mononuclear cells were used for TCR beta sequencing. Genomic DNA was extracted from the blood cell samples with the Qiagen DNeasy Blood Extraction Kit. V is cut by 0 bases and J by 8 bases, and the space between the germline ends is 13 bases. For CDR1 and CDR2, the germline V gene lists MGHRA and YSYEKL. Including the terminal cysteine and phenylalanine, the CDR3 comprises 14 residues. Only the CDR3 portion is preserved as DNA: 42 bases, with reading frame beginning at the first base. A remark on this clone: The target of this receptor is not known. No base qualities exist here, and no much larger clone lies one base off it.

Input material: PBMCs. The clonotype originates from a man younger than 35 in good health and CMV-seropositive. The chain employs TRBV4-1 and TRBJ1-2; the D gene cannot be resolved reliably. The CDR3 region has the sequence CASSQDLRGDGYTF. DNA sequence: TGCGCCAGCAGCCAAGATCTTCGAGGTGACGGCTACACCTTC.